These T cell receptor beta chains were read from a single sample in a study of early T cells in non-severe SARS-CoV-2 infection. TCRdb re-derived calls from the 5' RACE reads in MiXCR, one entry per CDR3 protein. The sample lists 97,000 or so distinct CDR3 sequences, approximately 10% occurring once. Sequenced here: whole blood, sampled at baseline. The receptors come from an adult who was a healthcare worker with PCR-confirmed SARS-CoV-2 infection or an uninfected control (not recorded which). Each CDR3 is given with its conserved first and last residue. The D gene is left open where the match is weak. Expanded clones get a size class; other rows say once, few or many, or leave the size out.

DNA	CDR3	J	V	size	D
TGTGCCACCAGTGACGGGACAGGGACGTCGAACACTGAAGCTTTCTTT	CATSDGTGTSNTEAFF	TRBJ1-1	TRBV24-1	-	TRBD1
TGTGCCACCAGCAGAGACCCTTCCTACGAGCAGTACTTC	CATSRDPSYEQYF	TRBJ2-7	TRBV15	few	-
TGCGCCAGCAGCCAAGACACCGGGACCAGCTACAATGAGCAGTTCTTC	CASSQDTGTSYNEQFF	TRBJ2-1	TRBV4-3	many	-
TGCGCCAGCAGCCCCTTTAGCGGACTCACAGATACGCAGTATTTT	CASSPFSGLTDTQYF	TRBJ2-3	TRBV5-1	-	-
TGTGCCAGCAGTTGGGCCGAGGGGACAGATACGCAGTATTTT	CASSWAEGTDTQYF	TRBJ2-3	TRBV2	few	-
TGTGCCAGCTCACCACCGAGCGGGGGTAATACGCAGTATTTT	CASSPPSGGNTQYF	TRBJ2-3	TRBV18	few	TRBD2
TGTGCCAGCAGCCCCGGACGGGACAGGGTTTATGGCTACACCTTC	CASSPGRDRVYGYTF	TRBJ1-2	TRBV7-8	-	TRBD1
TGCAGTGCCTCCGGGACTGTGAACACCGGGGAGCTGTTTTTT	CSASGTVNTGELFF	TRBJ2-2	TRBV20-1	few	-
TGTGCCAGCAGAAGGGACAGAACTATTACTAACTATGGCTACACCTTC	CASRRDRTITNYGYTF	TRBJ1-2	TRBV2	few	TRBD1
TGCGCCAGCAGCTTGCGGGGACAGGGCTACGAGCAGTACTTC	CASSLRGQGYEQYF	TRBJ2-7	TRBV5-1	-	TRBD1
TGCAGTCCCGAGGGTGGAGATACGCAGTATTTT	CSPEGGDTQYF	TRBJ2-3	TRBV20-1	-	-
TGCAGTGCCCCCGGGACAGGGAGGTACAATGAGCAGTTCTTC	CSAPGTGRYNEQFF	TRBJ2-1	TRBV20-1	few	TRBD1
TGTGCCGGCAGCTTAGCGCTGGGAGGGAGAAGCGGGGAGCTGTTTTTT	CAGSLALGGRSGELFF	TRBJ2-2	TRBV7-2	-	TRBD2
TGTGCCAGCAGCGCAAGTACTAGCACAGATACGCAGTATTTT	CASSASTSTDTQYF	TRBJ2-3	TRBV3-1	few	-
TGCAGTGCTTACGATTACGGGTTTAGCGGGGGAGTCCCCTACAATGAGCAGTTCTTC	CSAYDYGFSGGVPYNEQFF	TRBJ2-1	TRBV20-1	-	TRBD2
TGTGCCAGCAGCGTAGAGGACAGAATGAACACTGAAGCTTTCTTT	CASSVEDRMNTEAFF	TRBJ1-1	TRBV9	-	-
TGCAGCGTTGAGGGGGTTGCGTTATTGGAAGATACGCAGTATTTT	CSVEGVALLEDTQYF	TRBJ2-3	TRBV29-1	-	-
TGTGCCAGCAGCTTGGGACTTGTACTGCAACAAACTAGCACAGATACGCAGTATTTT	CASSLGLVLQQTSTDTQYF	TRBJ2-3	TRBV5-6	-	-
TGTGCCAGCAGTTGGAGCGAGCATGAGCAGTTCTTC	CASSWSEHEQFF	TRBJ2-1	TRBV7-9	many	-
TGTGCCATCAGTGAGTCGCCTTCCTACGAGCAGTACTTC	CAISESPSYEQYF	TRBJ2-7	TRBV10-3	-	-
TGCAGTGCTTCGAAGTCGGGCTACGAGCAGTACTTC	CSASKSGYEQYF	TRBJ2-7	TRBV20-1	few	-
TGCAGTGCTAGAGATCTGATAGGAGGGGGAAAACCCGAAGCTTTCTTT	CSARDLIGGGKPEAFF	TRBJ1-1	TRBV20-1	many	-
TGTGCCAGCAGCTTTAGCGGGGGAGCCCTACTCGACCACAATGAGCAGTTCTTC	CASSFSGGALLDHNEQFF	TRBJ2-1	TRBV7-2	-	TRBD2
TGCAGTGCTAGCGGACTAGCTACCGGGGAGCTGTTTTTT	CSASGLATGELFF	TRBJ2-2	TRBV20-1	many	TRBD2
TGTGCCAGCAAGGGACAGGGGGCGCCCGGGGAGCTGTTTTTT	CASKGQGAPGELFF	TRBJ2-2	TRBV2	few	TRBD1
TGTGCCATCAGTGTAGGGACTAGCTCCTACGAGCAGTACTTC	CAISVGTSSYEQYF	TRBJ2-7	TRBV10-3	few	TRBD2
TGTGCCAGCAGCTTATACCTAGCGGGGGTCCCTGAAGGGCAGTACTTC	CASSLYLAGVPEGQYF	TRBJ2-7	TRBV7-9	-	TRBD2
TGCGCCAGCAGCCTGGGAGGGGACGGTGAGCAGTTCTTC	CASSLGGDGEQFF	TRBJ2-1	TRBV5-1	many	TRBD2
TGCGCCAGCAGCAGACGACTAGTTAGTACAGTGAATGAGCAGTTCTTC	CASSRRLVSTVNEQFF	TRBJ2-1	TRBV4-1	many	-
TGCAGTGCTTCCGGGGTTGGTGAGCAGTTCTTC	CSASGVGEQFF	TRBJ2-1	TRBV20-1	few	-
TGTGCCAGCTCGTCGGAAATACAGTTTCCCGGGGAGCTGTTTTTT	CASSSEIQFPGELFF	TRBJ2-2	TRBV18	many	-
TGTGCCAGCAGAAGGCTAGGGGGGGGATACAATGAGCAGTTCTTC	CASRRLGGGYNEQFF	TRBJ2-1	TRBV5-4	few	-